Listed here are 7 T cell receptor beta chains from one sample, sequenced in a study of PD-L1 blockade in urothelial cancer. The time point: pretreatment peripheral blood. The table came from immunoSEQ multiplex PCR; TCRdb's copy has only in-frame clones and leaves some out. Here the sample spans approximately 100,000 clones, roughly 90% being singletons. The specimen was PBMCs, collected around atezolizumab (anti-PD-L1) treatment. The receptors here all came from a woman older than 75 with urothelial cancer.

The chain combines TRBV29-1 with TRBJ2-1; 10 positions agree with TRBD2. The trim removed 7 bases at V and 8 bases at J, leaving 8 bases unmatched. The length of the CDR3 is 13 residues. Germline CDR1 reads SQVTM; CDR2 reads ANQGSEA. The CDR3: CSAGTSAGYEQFF. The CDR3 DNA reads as TGCAGCGCTGGGACTAGCGCAGGCTATGAGCAGTTCTTC.

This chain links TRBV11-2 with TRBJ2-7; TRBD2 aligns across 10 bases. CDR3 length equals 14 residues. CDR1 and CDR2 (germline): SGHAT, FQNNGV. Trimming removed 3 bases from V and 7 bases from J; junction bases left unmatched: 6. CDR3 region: CASSFLAGAGEQYF. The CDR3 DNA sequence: TGTGCCAGCAGCTTTCTAGCGGGAGCGGGGGAGCAGTACTTC.

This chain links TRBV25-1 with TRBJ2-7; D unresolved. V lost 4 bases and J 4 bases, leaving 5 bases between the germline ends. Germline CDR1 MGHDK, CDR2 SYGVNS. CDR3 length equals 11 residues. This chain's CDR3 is CASSALYEQYF. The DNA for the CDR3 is TGTGCCAGCAGTGCCCTATACGAGCAGTACTTC.

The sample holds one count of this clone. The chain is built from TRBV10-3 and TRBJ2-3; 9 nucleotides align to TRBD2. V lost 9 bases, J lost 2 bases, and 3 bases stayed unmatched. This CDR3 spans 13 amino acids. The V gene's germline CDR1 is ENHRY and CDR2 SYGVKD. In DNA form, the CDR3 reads TGTGCCATTCTAGCGGGATCCACAGATACGCAGTATTTT. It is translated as CAILAGSTDTQYF.

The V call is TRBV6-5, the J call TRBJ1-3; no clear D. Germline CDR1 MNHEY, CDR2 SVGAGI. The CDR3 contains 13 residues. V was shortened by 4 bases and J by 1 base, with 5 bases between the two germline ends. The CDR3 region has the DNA TGTGCCAGCAGTTCCCTTTCTGGAAACACCATATATTTT. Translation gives CASSSLSGNTIYF.

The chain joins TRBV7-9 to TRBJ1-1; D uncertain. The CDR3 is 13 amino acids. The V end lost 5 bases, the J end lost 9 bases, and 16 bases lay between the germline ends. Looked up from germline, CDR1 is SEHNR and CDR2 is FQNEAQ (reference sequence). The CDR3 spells CASSHQAGIKAFF. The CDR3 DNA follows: TGTGCCAGCAGCCACCAAGCGGGGATCAAAGCTTTCTTT.

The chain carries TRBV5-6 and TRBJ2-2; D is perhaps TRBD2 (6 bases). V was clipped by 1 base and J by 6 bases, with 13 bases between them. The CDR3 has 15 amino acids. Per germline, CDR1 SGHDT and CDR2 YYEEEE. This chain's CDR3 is CASSLYGGIAGELFF. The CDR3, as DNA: TGTGCCAGCAGCTTGTATGGGGGGATAGCCGGGGAGCTGTTTTTT.